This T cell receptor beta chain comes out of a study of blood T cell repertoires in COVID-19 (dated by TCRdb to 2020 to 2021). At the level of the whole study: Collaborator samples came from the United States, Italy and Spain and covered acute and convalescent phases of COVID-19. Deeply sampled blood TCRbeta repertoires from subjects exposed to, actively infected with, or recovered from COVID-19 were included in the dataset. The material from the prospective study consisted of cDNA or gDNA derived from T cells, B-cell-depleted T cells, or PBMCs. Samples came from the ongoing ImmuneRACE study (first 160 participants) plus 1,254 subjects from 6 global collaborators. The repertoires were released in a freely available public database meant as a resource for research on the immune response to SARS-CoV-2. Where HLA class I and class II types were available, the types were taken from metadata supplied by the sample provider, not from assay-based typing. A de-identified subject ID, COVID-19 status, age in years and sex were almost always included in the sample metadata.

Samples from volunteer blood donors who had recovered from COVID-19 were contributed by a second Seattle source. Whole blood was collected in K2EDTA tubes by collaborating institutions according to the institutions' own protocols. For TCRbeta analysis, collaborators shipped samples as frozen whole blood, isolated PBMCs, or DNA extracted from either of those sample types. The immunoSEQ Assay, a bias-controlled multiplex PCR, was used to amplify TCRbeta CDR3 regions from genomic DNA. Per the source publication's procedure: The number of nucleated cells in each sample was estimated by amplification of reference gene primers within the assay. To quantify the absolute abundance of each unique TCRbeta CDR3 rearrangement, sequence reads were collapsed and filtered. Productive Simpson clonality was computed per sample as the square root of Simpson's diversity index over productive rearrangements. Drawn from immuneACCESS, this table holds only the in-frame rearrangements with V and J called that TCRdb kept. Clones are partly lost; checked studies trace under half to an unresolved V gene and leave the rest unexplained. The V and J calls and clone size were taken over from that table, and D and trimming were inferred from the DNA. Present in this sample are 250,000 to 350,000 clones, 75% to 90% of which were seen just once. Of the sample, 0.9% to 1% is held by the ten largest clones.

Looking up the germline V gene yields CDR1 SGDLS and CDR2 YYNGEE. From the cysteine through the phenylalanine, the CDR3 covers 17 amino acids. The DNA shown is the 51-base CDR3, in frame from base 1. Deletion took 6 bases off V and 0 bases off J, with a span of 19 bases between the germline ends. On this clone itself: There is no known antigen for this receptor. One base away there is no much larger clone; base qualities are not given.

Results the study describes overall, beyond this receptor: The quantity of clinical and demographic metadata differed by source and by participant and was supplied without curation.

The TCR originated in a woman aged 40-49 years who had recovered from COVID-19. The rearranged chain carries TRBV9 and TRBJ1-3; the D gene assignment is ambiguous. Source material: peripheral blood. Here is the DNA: TGTGCCAGCACCTCTAATCCTAGGTTCGACTCTGGAAACACCATATATTTT. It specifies CASTSNPRFDSGNTIYF. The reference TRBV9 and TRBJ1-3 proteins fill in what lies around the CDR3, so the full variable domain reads DSGVTQTPKHLITATGQRVTLRCSPRSGDLSVYWYQQSLDQGLQFLIQYYNGEERAKGNILERFSAQQFPDLHSELNLSSLELGDSALYFCASTSNPRFDSGNTIYFGEGSWLTVV.